The sequence of this T cell receptor (beta chain) was determined in a study of T cell responses to AZD1222 COVID-19 vaccine. Study results and limitations: At baseline, just a handful of AZD1222 recipients tested seropositive. Reportedly, nearly half the spike-specific TCRs target unmutated variant regions. The donors showed a predominance of white British ancestry and of females, with possible underestimation of clonal diversity.

Using immunoSEQ multiplex PCR, the repertoire was profiled, and TCRdb retains in-frame clones only, with some absent. The sample consists of approximately 100,000 clones, 89% of them appearing once. Turning to this clone: Its antigen is not known.

The TCR originated in an adult in good health. The sample consisted of peripheral blood, taken on day 0 of MenACWY control vaccination.

CDR3 nucleotide sequence: TGTGCCAGTAGCCGGGACAGTTTTGCGACTAATGAAAAACTGTTTTTT. Its protein product is CASSRDSFATNEKLFF. This chain links TRBV19 with TRBJ1-4; 7 positions agree with TRBD1. The CDR3 contains 16 residues. The V gene end was trimmed by 6 bases and the J gene end by 2 bases; junction bases not matched to a gene: 9. Germline CDR1 LNHDA, CDR2 SQIVND (reference sequence).